This TCR beta chain was found in a study of blood T cell repertoires in COVID-19. Whole-study context: T cells, B-cell-depleted T cells, or PBMCs supplied cDNA or gDNA.

Using immunoSEQ multiplex PCR, the repertoire was profiled, and TCRdb retains in-frame clones only, with some absent. The top ten clones hold under 5% of a sample with around 340,000 clones, around nine tenths of them seen once. V lost 7 bases, J lost 3 bases, and 13 bases lay in between. This CDR3 is 13 amino acids long. Per germline, CDR1 SNHLY and CDR2 FYNNEI. Sample: peripheral blood. The chain carries TRBV2 and TRBJ2-7; the D gene is possibly TRBD1 (5 bases). The clonotype originates from an older woman with COVID-19, enrolled during active disease. The CDR3 spells CASNRQESYEQYF. DNA for the CDR3: TGTGCCAGCAACAGGCAGGAAAGCTACGAGCAGTACTTC.